This is a list of T cell receptor beta chains from one sample in a study of blood T cells in healthy people across ages. TCRdb called the 5' RACE reads again in MiXCR, with one record for every CDR3 protein. The sample lists hundreds of thousands of distinct CDR3 sequences, under 25% occurring once. Specimen: blood. The source of these receptors is a man between 65 and 85 years old in good health. Each CDR3 is given with its conserved first and last residue. D genes are given only for firm matches. Expanded clones are given a class, and other clones once, few, many or no size at all.

>TRBJ2-2|TRBV28|-|once
TGTGCCAGCAGTTTGAACAGCGAGCCCACCGGGGAGCTGTTTTTT
CASSLNSEPTGELFF
>TRBJ2-1|TRBV11-2|TRBD2|few
TGTGCCAGCAGCTTAGACCGGACTAGCGATGAGCAGTTCTTC
CASSLDRTSDEQFF
>TRBJ2-7|TRBV6-5|-|few
TGTGCCAGTGGTACTAGGGGGAGGGGGGGCGAGCAGTACTTC
CASGTRGRGGEQYF
>TRBJ2-1|TRBV5-1|-|few
TGCGCCAGCAGCTTGGGGTTAGTAAGGTACAATGAGCAGTTCTTC
CASSLGLVRYNEQFF
>TRBJ2-7|TRBV21-1|-|many
TGTGCCAGCAGCAAAGACAGGTCCTACGAGCAGTACTTC
CASSKDRSYEQYF
>TRBJ2-7|TRBV7-2|TRBD2|-
TGTGCCAGCAGCTTATACGCGACTAGCCCACCTCTCGAGCAGTACTTC
CASSLYATSPPLEQYF
>TRBJ1-5|TRBV7-2|-|many
TGTGCCAGCAGCTTAACCACCCAGAGCAATCAGCCCCAGCATTTT
CASSLTTQSNQPQHF
>TRBJ2-1|TRBV12-3/TRBV12-4|TRBD2|few
TGTGCCAGCAGTTTGTTAGGGAGGGTGAATGAGCAGTTCTTC
CASSLLGRVNEQFF
>TRBJ2-4|TRBV6-1|TRBD2|-
TGTGCCAGCAGAGAAAGGGGCATAGCGGGAGTTTCTTTAGCCAAAAACATTCAGTACTTC
CASRERGIAGVSLAKNIQYF
>TRBJ2-5|TRBV7-2|TRBD2|-
TGTGCCAGCAGCTCGAGCGGGAGGGTGGAGACCCAGTACTTC
CASSSSGRVETQYF
>TRBJ2-7|TRBV7-2|TRBD2|-
TGTGCCACCACACGGGAGGATTCTTACGAGCAGTACTTC
CATTREDSYEQYF
>TRBJ2-2|TRBV6-6|-|-
TGTGCCAGCACTTACGATTCTTTAGCGGCTCGGGAGCTGTTTTTT
CASTYDSLAARELFF
>TRBJ2-1|TRBV5-6|-|few
TGTGCCAGCAGCTCAATTGGGGGGCCCGGGGGGTGGTGGTTCTTC
CASSSIGGPGGWWFF
>TRBJ1-4|TRBV28|TRBD1|-
TGTGCCAGCAGCGGGGGACAGGGAGGGGAAAAACTGTTTTTT
CASSGGQGGEKLFF
>TRBJ2-1|TRBV28|TRBD2|-
TGTGCCAGCAGGTCCCCTAGCGGCTCCTACAATGAGCAGTTCTTC
CASRSPSGSYNEQFF
>TRBJ1-3|TRBV5-6|TRBD1|few
TGTGCCAGCAGCTTCAAGGACAGGGGTGGAAACACCATATATTTT
CASSFKDRGGNTIYF
>TRBJ1-1|TRBV6-2/TRBV6-3|-|-
TGTGCCAGCAGTTATGTGTATCAGGGCTTGAACACTGAAGCTTTCTTT
CASSYVYQGLNTEAFF
>TRBJ2-1|TRBV7-2|-|few
TGTGCCAGCAGCCCAGGCCCAGGAACCTACAATGAGCAGTTCTTC
CASSPGPGTYNEQFF
>TRBJ2-5|TRBV20-1|TRBD2|-
TGCAGTGCTAGAACGGGACTAGCGGGAGATTTGGAGACCCAGTACTTC
CSARTGLAGDLETQYF
>TRBJ2-1|TRBV27|-|-
TGTGCCAGCAGAATGACCGGGACGAGGAGGGGCCATGAGCAGTTCTTC
CASRMTGTRRGHEQFF
>TRBJ2-7|TRBV28|TRBD2|-
TGTGCCAGCAGTTTATCAGGCGGGAGGGACTACGAGCAGTACTTC
CASSLSGGRDYEQYF
>TRBJ2-7|TRBV25-1|-|many
TGTGCCAGCAGTGTTGGCGGGATTTTCTACGAGCAGTACTTC
CASSVGGIFYEQYF
>TRBJ2-6|TRBV28|TRBD2|many
TGTGCCAGCACCACAAGAAGGATGACTAGCCCTGGGGCCAACGTCCTGACTTTC
CASTTRRMTSPGANVLTF
>TRBJ2-7|TRBV6-1|-|few
TGTGCCAGCAGCGGGCCAGCTGTGGGAGAGCAGTACTTC
CASSGPAVGEQYF
>TRBJ1-3|TRBV6-5|-|-
TGTGCCAGCAGTTCTGACGCCGCCTCTGGAAACACCATATATTTT
CASSSDAASGNTIYF
>TRBJ2-5|TRBV11-2|-|-
TGTGCCAGCAGCTTAGTCTTGAGGGCGGTCCAAGAGACCCAGTACTTC
CASSLVLRAVQETQYF
>TRBJ2-1|TRBV3-1|-|-
TGTGCCAGCAGCCAAGATGCGCTAGCGGAGCAGTTCTTC
CASSQDALAEQFF
>TRBJ2-1|TRBV10-3|TRBD2|many
TGTGCCAGCAGCCTAGCGGGAGGACATTACAATGAGCAGTTCTTC
CASSLAGGHYNEQFF
>TRBJ1-1|TRBV5-1|-|few
TGCGCCAGCAAGGGGGGGAACACTGAAGCTTTCTTT
CASKGGNTEAFF
>TRBJ2-3|TRBV9|-|many
TGTGCCAGCAGCGTGGGGGGATCTAGCACAGATACGCAGTATTTT
CASSVGGSSTDTQYF
>TRBJ2-7|TRBV14|-|-
TGTGCCAGCAGCCAAGGGGGACTTACCCTCGAGCAGTACTTC
CASSQGGLTLEQYF
>TRBJ2-5|TRBV20-1|-|-
TGCAGTGCAAACCGGGACTCCTCACAGGAGGCAGAGACCCAGTACTTC
CSANRDSSQEAETQYF
>TRBJ1-1|TRBV20-1|-|few
TGCAGTGCTCCCGGCTTTGGGCACACTGAAGCTTTCTTT
CSAPGFGHTEAFF
>TRBJ2-2|TRBV12-3/TRBV12-4|TRBD2|few
TGTGCCAGCACGGGAGGGTACACCGGGGAGCTGTTTTTT
CASTGGYTGELFF
>TRBJ1-2|TRBV25-1|-|many
TGTGCCAGCAGTGCAACGCCCCTCTATGGCTACACCTTC
CASSATPLYGYTF
>TRBJ2-5|TRBV15|-|-
TGTGCCACCAGCCAGGGACTCTCAGAGACCCAGTACTTC
CATSQGLSETQYF
>TRBJ2-3|TRBV25-1|TRBD1|few
TGTGCCAGCAGTGAATATACTCCAGGGGGAACAGATACGCAGTATTTT
CASSEYTPGGTDTQYF
>TRBJ2-7|TRBV7-2|-|-
TGTGCCAGCAGCTTAGGTGGGGGGTCCCTCTACGAGCAGTACTTC
CASSLGGGSLYEQYF
>TRBJ1-4|TRBV7-2|-|many
TGTGCCAGCAGCTTGTACGGACTTAATGAAAAACTGTTTTTT
CASSLYGLNEKLFF
>TRBJ2-5|TRBV20-1|TRBD2|few
TGCAGTGCCCCCGCCCAAGCGGGAGATTTAGAGACCCAGTACTTC
CSAPAQAGDLETQYF
>TRBJ2-1|TRBV2|TRBD2|many
TGTGCCAGCAGTGAACGACTAGCGGGGAATGAGCAGTTCTTC
CASSERLAGNEQFF
>TRBJ2-5|TRBV15|-|few
TGTGCCACCAGCAGAGATTCTTGGACCCAGTACTTC
CATSRDSWTQYF
>TRBJ1-2|TRBV25-1|TRBD1|few
TGTGCCAGCAGGGGGACAGCTAACTATGGCTACACCTTC
CASRGTANYGYTF
>TRBJ2-3|TRBV11-3|TRBD2|many
TGTGCCAGCAGCTTAGGCGGGAGAAGCACAGATACGCAGTATTTT
CASSLGGRSTDTQYF
>TRBJ2-5|TRBV10-3|-|few
TGTGCCATCAGGTCGGCAGAACAAGAGACCCAGTACTTC
CAIRSAEQETQYF
>TRBJ2-1|TRBV20-1|-|-
TGCAGTGAGAGGGGCCCTACGGGTGAGCAGTTCTTC
CSERGPTGEQFF
>TRBJ2-7|TRBV11-1|TRBD1|-
TGTGCCAGGAGCCACCCGTCAGGGGGCCTCGAGCAGTACTTC
CARSHPSGGLEQYF
>TRBJ2-5|TRBV18|-|-
TGTGCCAGTTCCGCCGGGGGCGCAGGGCAAGAGACCCAGTACTTC
CASSAGGAGQETQYF
>TRBJ2-5|TRBV20-1|TRBD2|-
TGCAGTGCTAGTGATAGCGGGAGCTCCGGAGAGACCCAGTACTTC
CSASDSGSSGETQYF
>TRBJ1-2|TRBV7-8|TRBD1|few
TGTGCCAGCAGCACGACAGGGGGTCTTGGCTACACCTTC
CASSTTGGLGYTF